Shown below are 4 T cell receptor beta chains from a single sample sequenced in a study of regulatory T cells in long-lasting Graves disease. The sample's time point: newly diagnosed GD, antithyroid drugs for less than 3 months. Construction of the TCR library relied on RNA isolated from PBMCs. Building of the TCR beta libraries involved iRepertoire HTBI primers and Arm-PCR of CDR3 regions. A single record per CDR3 protein comes from TCRdb applying MiXCR to the multiplex PCR reads. The sample shows around 480,000 distinct CDR3 sequences, roughly 15% of them seen only once. The same sample was also studied in work on T cells in Graves' hyperthyroidism and ophthalmopathy.

The input for sequencing was peripheral blood mononuclear cells (PBMCs), taken at new diagnosis, from a patient treated with antithyroid drugs. The source of these receptors is a middle-aged man with Graves disease.

On this clonotype: A much bigger clone sits one base away, suggesting this may be a read error. V and J are TRBV15 and TRBJ2-7; D call uncertain. The germline CDR1 and CDR2 sequences are LNHNV and YYDKDF (reference sequence). The CDR3 runs to 15 residues. CDR3 protein: CATSREGDFAYEQCF. The CDR3 nucleotides are TGTGCCACCAGCAGAGAAGGAGATTTCGCCTACGAGCAGTGCTTC. The whole variable domain, remainder taken from reference TRBV15 and TRBJ2-7, is DAMVIQNPRYQVTQFGKPVTLSCSQTLNHNVMYWYQQKSSQAPKLLFHYYDKDFNNEADTPDNFQSRRPNTSFCFLDIRSPGLGDTAMYLCATSREGDFAYEQCFGPGTRLTVT.

The rearrangement links TRBV7-3 to TRBJ2-1, with a possible D match to TRBD2 (6 bases). The CDR3 runs to 16 residues. Germline CDR1 SGHTA, CDR2 FQGTGA. The germline V and J ends were trimmed by 2 bases and 7 bases, with 18 bases remaining between them. The CDR3 region is CASSLVKGRGRNEQFF. The CDR3 DNA follows: TGTGCCAGCAGCTTAGTTAAAGGACGGGGGAGGAATGAGCAGTTCTTC.

This rearrangement joins TRBV7-6 to TRBJ1-1; D not certain. This CDR3 region has 16 residues. Between the trimmed V and J ends, which lost 4 bases and 1 base, there was a span of 16 bases. Germline-derived CDR1 and CDR2 are SGHVS and FNYEAQ. The chain's CDR3 is CASSSRSRRQNTEAFF. The CDR3 DNA reads TGTGCCAGCAGCTCCCGGAGCCGGAGGCAGAACACTGAAGCTTTCTTT.

This clonotype occurred many times. This rearrangement joins TRBV5-6 to TRBJ1-1; weak D call: TRBD1 (6 bases). From germline, CDR1 is SGHDT and CDR2 YYEEEE. V was cut by 4 bases and J by 5 bases, with 18 bases left in between. The CDR3 is 15 amino acids. The CDR3, as DNA: TGTGCCAGCAGCGGACGTGGGGGGCAATTTACTGAAGCTTTCTTT. Translated, it gives CASSGRGGQFTEAFF.